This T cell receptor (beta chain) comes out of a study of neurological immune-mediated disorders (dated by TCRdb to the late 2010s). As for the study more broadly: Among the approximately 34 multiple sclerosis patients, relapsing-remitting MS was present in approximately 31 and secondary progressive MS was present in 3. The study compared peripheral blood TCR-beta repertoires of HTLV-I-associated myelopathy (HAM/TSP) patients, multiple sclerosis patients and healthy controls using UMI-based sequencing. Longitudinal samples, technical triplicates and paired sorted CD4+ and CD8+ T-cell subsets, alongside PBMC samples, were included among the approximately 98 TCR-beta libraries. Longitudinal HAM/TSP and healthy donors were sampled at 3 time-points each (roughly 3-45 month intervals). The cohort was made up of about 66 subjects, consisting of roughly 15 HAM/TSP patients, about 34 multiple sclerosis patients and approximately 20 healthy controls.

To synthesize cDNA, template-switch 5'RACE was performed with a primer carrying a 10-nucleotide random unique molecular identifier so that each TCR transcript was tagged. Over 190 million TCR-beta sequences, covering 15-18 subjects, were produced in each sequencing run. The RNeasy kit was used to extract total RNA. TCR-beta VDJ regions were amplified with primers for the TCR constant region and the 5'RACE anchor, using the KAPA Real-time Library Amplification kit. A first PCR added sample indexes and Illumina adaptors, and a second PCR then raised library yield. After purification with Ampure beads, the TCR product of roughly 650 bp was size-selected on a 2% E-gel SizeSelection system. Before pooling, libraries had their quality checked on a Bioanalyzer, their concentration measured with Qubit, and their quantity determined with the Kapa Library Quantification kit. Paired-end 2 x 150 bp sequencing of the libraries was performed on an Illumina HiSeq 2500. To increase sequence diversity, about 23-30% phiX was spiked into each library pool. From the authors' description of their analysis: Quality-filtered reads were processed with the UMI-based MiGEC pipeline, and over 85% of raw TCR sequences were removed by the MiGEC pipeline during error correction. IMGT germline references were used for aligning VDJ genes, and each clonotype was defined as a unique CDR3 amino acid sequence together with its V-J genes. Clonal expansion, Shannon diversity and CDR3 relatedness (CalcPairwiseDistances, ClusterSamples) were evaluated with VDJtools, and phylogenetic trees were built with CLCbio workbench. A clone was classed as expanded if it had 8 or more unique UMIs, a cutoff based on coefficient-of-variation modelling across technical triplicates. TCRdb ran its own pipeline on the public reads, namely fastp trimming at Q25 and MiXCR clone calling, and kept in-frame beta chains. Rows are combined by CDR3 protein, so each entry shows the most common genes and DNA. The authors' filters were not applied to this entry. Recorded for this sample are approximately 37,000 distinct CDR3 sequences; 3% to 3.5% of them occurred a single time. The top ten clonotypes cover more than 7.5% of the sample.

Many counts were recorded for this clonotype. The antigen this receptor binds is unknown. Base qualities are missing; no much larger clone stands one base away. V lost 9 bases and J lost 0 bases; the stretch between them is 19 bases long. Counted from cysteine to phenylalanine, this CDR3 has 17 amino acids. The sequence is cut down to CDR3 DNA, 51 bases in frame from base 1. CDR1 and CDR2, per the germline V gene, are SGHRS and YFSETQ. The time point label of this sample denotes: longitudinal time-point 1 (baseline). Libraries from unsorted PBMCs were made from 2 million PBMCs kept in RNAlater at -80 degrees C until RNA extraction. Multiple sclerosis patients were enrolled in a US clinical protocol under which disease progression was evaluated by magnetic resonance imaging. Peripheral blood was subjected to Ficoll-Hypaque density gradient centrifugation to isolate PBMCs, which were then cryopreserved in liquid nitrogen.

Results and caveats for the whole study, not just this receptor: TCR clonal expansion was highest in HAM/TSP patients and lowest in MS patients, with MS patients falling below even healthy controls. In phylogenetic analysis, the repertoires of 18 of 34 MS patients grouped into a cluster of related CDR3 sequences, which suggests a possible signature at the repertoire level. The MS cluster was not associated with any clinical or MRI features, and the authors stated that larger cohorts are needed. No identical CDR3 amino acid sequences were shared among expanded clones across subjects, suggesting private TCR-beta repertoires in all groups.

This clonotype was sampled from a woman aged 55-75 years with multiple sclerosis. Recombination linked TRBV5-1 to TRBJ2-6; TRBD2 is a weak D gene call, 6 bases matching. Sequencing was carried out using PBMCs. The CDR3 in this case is CATTRTAGSSGANVLTF. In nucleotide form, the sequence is TGCGCCACGACACGGACCGCCGGGAGCTCTGGGGCCAACGTCCTGACTTTC.